This T cell receptor beta chain is drawn from a study of shared clonotypes between healthy human individuals. Study-level findings and limits: The study's rarefaction showed incomplete sorted-subset sequencing despite large depth. Only blood was sampled; tissue repertoires likely differ. The study found roughly 5.3% of naive CD4 clonotypes shared across a handful of donors.

Comments on this clone: Antigen: not known.

From germline, CDR1 is MNHEY and CDR2 SMNVEV (reference sequence). There are 15 residues in the CDR3. The V and J ends lost 6 bases and 9 bases respectively, with 24 bases between them. Authors' processing steps: Filtering was not the same, since immunoSEQ gave junction-only sequences without quality scores. Sequencing was performed with immunoSEQ multiplex PCR; in TCRdb, only in-frame clones are kept and a portion is missing. The V and J calls and clone size were taken over from that table, and D and trimming were inferred from the DNA. The sample lists millions of clones, 95% occurring once. The sequence was obtained from a man younger than 35 in good health. What was sequenced was naive CD4+ T cells sorted from blood. Documented subset: CD45RA+ positively selected. The chain couples TRBV27 to TRBJ2-7; D is tentatively TRBD1 or TRBD2 (5 bases each). The CDR3 sequence: CASSEFTGTTATQYF. CDR3 in DNA: TGTGCCAGCAGCGAATTCACCGGGACGACAGCTACGCAGTACTTC.